The 10 T cell receptor beta chains in this list originate from one sample, sequenced in a study of cytomegalovirus exposure and HLA in healthy donors. Primers included in the PCR were 60 Vbeta and 13 Jbeta primers. Clones were sequenced by immunoSEQ multiplex PCR, and TCRdb holds only the in-frame ones, with some missing. Among 160,000 or so clones listed, around 77% were seen once. What was sequenced was PBMCs. The receptors stem from a man in his 60s in good health and CMV-seronegative.

The chain joins TRBV2 to TRBJ1-1, with unresolved D. There are 13 residues in the CDR3. Germline CDR1 and CDR2: SNHLY and FYNNEI. The ends were cut back, 3 bases at V and 12 bases at J, with 17 bases in the middle. The CDR3 nucleotides are TGTGCCAGCAGTGACTTTTCCAGAGCGGGAACTTTCTTT. Its protein is CASSDFSRAGTFF.

The chain employs TRBV5-1 and TRBJ2-7; 9 bases align to TRBD1. Trimming took 3 bases from V and 2 from J; bases not matched to a gene: 6. Germline CDR1 is SGHRS and CDR2 is YFSETQ. This CDR3 is built from 15 residues. The CDR3 sequence is CASSSLTGGPYEQYF. The CDR3, as DNA: TGCGCCAGCAGCTCCTTGACAGGGGGTCCCTACGAGCAGTACTTC.

This chain uses TRBV5-4 with TRBJ2-2; perhaps TRBD1 as D (5 bases). Trimming pared 0 bases from V and 6 bases from J, leaving 9 bases between. This CDR3 spans 14 amino acids. Germline V gene sequence: CDR1 SGHNT, CDR2 YYREEE (reference sequence). The CDR3 nucleotides are TGTGCCAGCAGCTTGGACAGGACCCCCGGGGAGCTGTTTTTT. It translates to CASSLDRTPGELFF.

CDR3 region: CASSYIRDSQIGDGYTF. CDR3 in DNA: TGTGCCAGCAGCTACATCCGGGACTCCCAAATCGGCGATGGCTACACCTTC. The chain recombines TRBV28 with TRBJ1-2; D perhaps matches TRBD1 (5 bases). This CDR3 is 17 amino acids long. The V gene's germline CDR1 is MDHEN and CDR2 SYDVKM. The V end lost 6 bases, the J end lost 6 bases, and 26 bases lay between the germline ends.

This chain uses TRBV4-1 with TRBJ2-2; D is perhaps TRBD2 (6 bases). CDR1 is MGHRA, CDR2 YSYEKL, per germline. Trimming shortened V by 4 bases and J by 7 bases, and 13 bases separated the two germline ends. The CDR3 covers 14 residues. The CDR3 region is CASSPRTTNGELFF. The CDR3 DNA follows: TGCGCCAGCAGCCCCAGGACTACTAACGGGGAGCTGTTTTTT.

CDR3 protein: CASSSYPGGVPGELFF. CDR3 sequence (DNA): TGTGCCAGCAGTTCCTACCCTGGGGGGGTACCCGGGGAGCTGTTTTTT. The chain is built from TRBV25-1 and TRBJ2-2; TRBD2 agrees at 7 bases. Germline V gives CDR1 MGHDK, CDR2 SYGVNS. After removal of 5 bases from V and 6 bases from J, the junction contained 12 bases not matched to a gene. This CDR3 comprises 16 residues.

V and J are TRBV6-1 and TRBJ1-5; D perhaps matches TRBD1 (5 bases). V lost 6 bases, J lost 1 base, and 10 bases lay in between. Germline CDR1 and CDR2: MNHNS and SASEGT. The CDR3 spans 14 residues. CDR3 sequence: CASSSRQSNQPQHF. The CDR3 bases are TGTGCCAGCAGCAGTAGACAGAGCAATCAGCCCCAGCATTTT.

This clone came up once. The rearrangement joins TRBV27 to TRBJ2-7; TRBD1 matches 7 bases. Germline V lookup: CDR1 MNHEY, CDR2 SMNVEV (reference sequence). The CDR3 loop spans 14 amino acids. V was clipped by 7 bases and J by 1 base; unmatched bases: 7. The CDR3 here is CASTPGTESYEQYF. The CDR3 DNA reads as TGTGCCAGCACTCCCGGGACAGAGTCCTACGAGCAGTACTTC.

This clone was observed once. In DNA, the CDR3 is TGTGCCAGCAGCTTAGGGGGGGTCACTGAAGCTTTCTTT. It encodes CASSLGGVTEAFF. The J gene is TRBJ1-1, the V gene TRBV7-2; maybe TRBD1 (5 bases). CDR3 length: 13 residues. V was clipped by 1 base and J by 4 bases, with 7 bases between them. CDR1 is SGHTA and CDR2 is FQGNSA in the germline V gene.

This clone occurred a few times. CDR3 residues: CASSFSGQETQYF. CDR3 DNA: TGTGCCAGCAGTTTTTCGGGACAAGAGACCCAGTACTTC. The chain couples TRBV27 to TRBJ2-5, with D tentatively TRBD2 (5 bases). Trimming cost V 3 bases and J 2 bases, with 7 bases left between them. Germline V CDR1 and CDR2: MNHEY, SMNVEV (reference sequence). The CDR3 loop spans 13 amino acids.